The clone carrying this TCR beta chain appeared once. Its specificity is not known. Trimming took 5 bases from V and 1 from J; bases not matched to a gene: 6. Germline CDR1 is LNHDA and CDR2 is SQIVND (reference sequence). The CDR3 spans 16 residues. These data come from a study of multiple sclerosis patients with progressive multifocal leukoencephalopathy. Whole-study findings and limits: Lower normalized Shannon entropy suggested reduced TRB diversity in most PML patients.

Time point here: before natalizumab initiation. Libraries were prepared by immunoSEQ multiplex PCR; TCRdb keeps only in-frame clonotypes and omits some of them. The sample has tens of thousands of clones, more than 75% seen once. Sequencing input: PBMCs. This clonotype originated in a human donor with multiple sclerosis. The chain carries TRBV19 and TRBJ2-5; TRBD1 matches at 11 bases. CDR3 sequence (DNA): TGTGCCAGTAGTGACCCTGGACAGGGGGCCCAAGAGACCCAGTACTTC. Translation gives CASSDPGQGAQETQYF.